This TCR beta chain comes out of a study of esophageal squamous cell carcinoma under preoperative chemotherapy. Time point here: after preoperative PTX-NDP chemotherapy. Via MiXCR, TCRdb re-called the PCR reads, giving one row per CDR3 protein. The sample has 10,000 to 11,000 distinct CDR3 sequences, over 55% seen once. This clonotype originated in a human donor with esophageal squamous cell carcinoma. The donor label of this sample is uncertain. Sample acquisition took place from a patient given preoperative chemotherapy.

CDR3 in amino acids: CASSRAGGQETQYF. CDR3 in DNA: TGTGCCAGCAGTCGAGCGGGAGGGCAAGAGACCCAGTACTTC. V is TRBV6-1 and J is TRBJ2-7; 10 nucleotides agree with TRBD2. Judging by the DNA end, TRBJ2-5 fits better; the J call may be wrong. Looked up from germline, CDR1 is MNHNS and CDR2 is SASEGT. The CDR3 covers 14 residues.